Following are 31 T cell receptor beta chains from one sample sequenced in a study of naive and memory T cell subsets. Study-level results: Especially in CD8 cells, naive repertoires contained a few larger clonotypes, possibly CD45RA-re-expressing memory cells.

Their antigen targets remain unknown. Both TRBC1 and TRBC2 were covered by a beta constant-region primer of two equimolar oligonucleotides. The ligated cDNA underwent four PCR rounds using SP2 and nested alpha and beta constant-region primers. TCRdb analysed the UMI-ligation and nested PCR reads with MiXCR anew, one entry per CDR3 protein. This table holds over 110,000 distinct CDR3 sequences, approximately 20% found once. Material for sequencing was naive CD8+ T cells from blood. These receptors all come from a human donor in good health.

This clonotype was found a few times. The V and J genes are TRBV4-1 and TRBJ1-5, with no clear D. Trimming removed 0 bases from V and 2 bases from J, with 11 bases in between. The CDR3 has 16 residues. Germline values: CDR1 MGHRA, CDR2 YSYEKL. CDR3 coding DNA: TGCGCCAGCAGCCAAGATAGGGCGGGTGGCAATCAGCCCCAGCATTTT. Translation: CASSQDRAGGNQPQHF.

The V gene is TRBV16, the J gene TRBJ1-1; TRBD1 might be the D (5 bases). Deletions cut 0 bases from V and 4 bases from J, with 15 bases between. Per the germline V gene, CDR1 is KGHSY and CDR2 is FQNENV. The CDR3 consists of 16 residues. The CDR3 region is CASSQSLQGFTTEAFF. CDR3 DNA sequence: TGTGCCAGCAGCCAATCGCTGCAGGGTTTTACCACTGAAGCTTTCTTT.

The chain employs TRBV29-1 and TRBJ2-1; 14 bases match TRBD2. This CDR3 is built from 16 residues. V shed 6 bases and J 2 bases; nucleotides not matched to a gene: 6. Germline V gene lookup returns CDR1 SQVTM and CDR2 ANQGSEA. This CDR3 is CSVPGLAGVPYNEQFF. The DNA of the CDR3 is TGCAGCGTGCCGGGACTAGCGGGAGTGCCCTACAATGAGCAGTTCTTC.

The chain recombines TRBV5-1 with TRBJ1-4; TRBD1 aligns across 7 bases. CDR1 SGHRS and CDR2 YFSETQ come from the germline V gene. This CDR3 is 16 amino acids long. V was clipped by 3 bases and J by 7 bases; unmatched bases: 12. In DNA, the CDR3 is TGCGCCAGCAGCTCCGGGACAGTATCAACTGGTGAAAAACTGTTTTTT. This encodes CASSSGTVSTGEKLFF.

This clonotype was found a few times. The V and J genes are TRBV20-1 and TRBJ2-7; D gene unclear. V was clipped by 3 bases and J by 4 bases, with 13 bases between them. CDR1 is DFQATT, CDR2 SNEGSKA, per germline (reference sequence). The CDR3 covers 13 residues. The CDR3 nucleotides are TGCAGTGCTAGGGGCAGATGGTCGTACGAGCAGTACTTC. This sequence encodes CSARGRWSYEQYF.

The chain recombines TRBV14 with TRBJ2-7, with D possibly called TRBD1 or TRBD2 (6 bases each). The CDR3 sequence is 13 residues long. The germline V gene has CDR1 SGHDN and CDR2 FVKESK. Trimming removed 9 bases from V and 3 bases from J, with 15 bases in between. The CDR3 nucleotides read TGTGCCAGTCGACAAGGGGGGTTCTACGAGCAGTACTTC. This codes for CASRQGGFYEQYF.

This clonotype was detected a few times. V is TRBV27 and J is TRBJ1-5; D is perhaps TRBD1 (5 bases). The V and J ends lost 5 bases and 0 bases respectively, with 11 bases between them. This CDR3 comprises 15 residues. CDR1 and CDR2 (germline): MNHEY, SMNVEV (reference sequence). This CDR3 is CASSRQFNSNQPQHF. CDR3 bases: TGTGCCAGCAGTCGACAGTTTAATAGCAATCAGCCCCAGCATTTT.

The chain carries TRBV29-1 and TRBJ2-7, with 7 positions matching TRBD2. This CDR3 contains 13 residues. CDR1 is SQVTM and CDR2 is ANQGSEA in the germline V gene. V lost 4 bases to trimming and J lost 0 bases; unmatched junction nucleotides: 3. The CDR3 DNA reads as TGCAGCGTTGTGGGCGGGAGCTCCTACGAGCAGTACTTC. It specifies CSVVGGSSYEQYF.

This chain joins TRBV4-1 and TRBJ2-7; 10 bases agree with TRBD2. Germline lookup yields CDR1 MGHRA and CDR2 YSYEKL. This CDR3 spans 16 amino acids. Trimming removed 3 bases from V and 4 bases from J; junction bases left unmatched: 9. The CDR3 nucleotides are TGCGCCAGCAGCCAGATACTAGCGGGAAGCTCATACGAGCAGTACTTC. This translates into CASSQILAGSSYEQYF.

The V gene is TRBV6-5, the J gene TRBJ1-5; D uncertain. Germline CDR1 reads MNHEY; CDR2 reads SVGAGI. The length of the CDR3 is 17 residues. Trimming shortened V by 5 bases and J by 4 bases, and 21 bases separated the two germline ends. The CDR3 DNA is TGTGCCAGCAGTCCTTTCTTTGATTTTGGAGGGAATCAGCCCCAGCATTTT. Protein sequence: CASSPFFDFGGNQPQHF.

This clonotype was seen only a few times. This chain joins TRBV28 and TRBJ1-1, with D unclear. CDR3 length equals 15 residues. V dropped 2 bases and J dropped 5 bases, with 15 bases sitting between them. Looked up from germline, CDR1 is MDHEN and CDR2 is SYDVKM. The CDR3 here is CASSLGVEGRTEAFF. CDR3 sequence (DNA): TGTGCCAGCAGTTTAGGGGTAGAAGGAAGGACTGAAGCTTTCTTT. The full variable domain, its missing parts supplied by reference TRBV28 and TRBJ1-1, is DVKVTQSSRYLVKRTGEKVFLECVQDMDHENMFWYRQDPGLGLRLIYFSYDVKMKEKGDIPEGYSVSREKKERFSLILESASTNQTSMYLCASSLGVEGRTEAFFGQGTRLTVV.

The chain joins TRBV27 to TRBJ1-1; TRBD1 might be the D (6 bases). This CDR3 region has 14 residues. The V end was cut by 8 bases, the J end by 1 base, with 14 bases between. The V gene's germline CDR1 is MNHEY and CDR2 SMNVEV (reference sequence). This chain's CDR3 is CASASAGENTEAFF. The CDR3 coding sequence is TGTGCCAGCGCAAGTGCAGGGGAGAACACTGAAGCTTTCTTT.

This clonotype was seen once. Here the CDR3 DNA reads TGTGCCAGCAGCCAAGGGACCGTGGGCAGCAATCAGCCCCAGCATTTT. This encodes CASSQGTVGSNQPQHF. This chain links TRBV16 with TRBJ1-5; D is possibly TRBD1 (5 bases). V was shortened by 2 bases and J by 1 base, with 12 bases between the two germline ends. The CDR3 covers 16 residues. The germline gives CDR1 KGHSY, CDR2 FQNENV.

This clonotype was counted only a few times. The CDR3 sequence: CASDYEQYF. CDR3 DNA sequence: TGTGCCAGCGACTACGAGCAGTACTTC. V and J are TRBV6-1 and TRBJ2-7; unclear D gene. The V and J ends lost 8 bases and 3 bases respectively, with 2 bases between them. The CDR3 covers 9 residues. Germline V lookup: CDR1 MNHNS, CDR2 SASEGT.

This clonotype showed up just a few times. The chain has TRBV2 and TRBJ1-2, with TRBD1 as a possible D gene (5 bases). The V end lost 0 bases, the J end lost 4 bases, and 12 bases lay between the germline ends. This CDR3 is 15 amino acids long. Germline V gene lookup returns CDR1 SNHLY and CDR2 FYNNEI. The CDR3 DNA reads TGTGCCAGCAGTGAAGCCGAGACAGTTATCTATGGCTACACCTTC. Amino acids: CASSEAETVIYGYTF.

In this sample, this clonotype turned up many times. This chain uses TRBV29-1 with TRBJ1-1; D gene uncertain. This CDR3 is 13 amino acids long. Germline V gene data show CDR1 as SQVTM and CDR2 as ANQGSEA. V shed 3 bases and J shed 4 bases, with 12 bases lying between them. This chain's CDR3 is CSVEDRRSTEAFF. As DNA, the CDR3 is TGCAGCGTTGAGGACCGGAGGTCCACTGAAGCTTTCTTT.

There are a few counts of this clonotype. DNA for the CDR3: TGTGCCTGGAGTCGCGAGGAGGAAGCTTTCTTT. Translating gives CAWSREEEAFF. The rearrangement links TRBV30 to TRBJ1-1; D uncertain. The CDR3 has 11 residues. In germline, CDR1 is GTSNPN, CDR2 SVGIG (reference sequence). Trimming removed 2 bases at V and 8 bases at J, with 9 bases between.

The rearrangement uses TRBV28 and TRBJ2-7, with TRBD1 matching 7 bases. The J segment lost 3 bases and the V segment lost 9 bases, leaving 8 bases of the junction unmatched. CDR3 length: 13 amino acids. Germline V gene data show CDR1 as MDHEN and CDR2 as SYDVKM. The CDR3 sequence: CASKGASLYEQYF. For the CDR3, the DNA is TGTGCCAGTAAGGGGGCAAGTCTCTACGAGCAGTACTTC.

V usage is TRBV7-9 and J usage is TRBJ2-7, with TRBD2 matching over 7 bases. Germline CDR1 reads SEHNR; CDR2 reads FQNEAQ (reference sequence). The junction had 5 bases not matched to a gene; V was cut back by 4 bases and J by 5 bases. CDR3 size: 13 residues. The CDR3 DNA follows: TGTGCCAGCAGCTCCGGACTAGTAAACGAGCAGTACTTC. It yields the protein CASSSGLVNEQYF.

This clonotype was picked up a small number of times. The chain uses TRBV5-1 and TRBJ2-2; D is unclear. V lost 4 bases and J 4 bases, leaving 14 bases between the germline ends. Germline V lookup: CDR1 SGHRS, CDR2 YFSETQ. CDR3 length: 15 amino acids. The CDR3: CASSAPALGTGELFF. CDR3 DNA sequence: TGCGCCAGCAGCGCCCCAGCTTTGGGCACCGGGGAGCTGTTTTTT.

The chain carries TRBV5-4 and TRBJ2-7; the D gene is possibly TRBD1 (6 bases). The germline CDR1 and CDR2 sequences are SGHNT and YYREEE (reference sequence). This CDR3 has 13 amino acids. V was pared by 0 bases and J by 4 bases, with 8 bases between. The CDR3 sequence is CASSLGQEYEQYF. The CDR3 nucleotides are TGTGCCAGCAGCTTGGGACAGGAGTACGAGCAGTACTTC. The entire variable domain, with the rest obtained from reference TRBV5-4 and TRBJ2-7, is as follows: ETGVTQSPTHLIKTRGQQVTLRCSSQSGHNTVSWYQQALGQGPQFIFQYYREEENGRGNFPPRFSGLQFPNYSSELNVNALELDDSALYLCASSLGQEYEQYFGPGTRLTVT.

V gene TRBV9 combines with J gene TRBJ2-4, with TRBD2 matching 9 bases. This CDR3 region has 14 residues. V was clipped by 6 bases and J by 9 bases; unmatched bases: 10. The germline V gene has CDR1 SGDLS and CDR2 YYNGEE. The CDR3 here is CASNLAGGLSIQYF. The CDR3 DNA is TGTGCCAGCAATCTGGCGGGAGGGCTTAGCATTCAGTACTTC.

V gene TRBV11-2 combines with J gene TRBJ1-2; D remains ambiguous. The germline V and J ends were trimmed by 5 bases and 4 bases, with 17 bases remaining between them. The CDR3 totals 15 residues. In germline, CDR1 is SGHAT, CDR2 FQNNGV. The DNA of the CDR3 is TGTGCCAGCAGCGTACACGGTGGGCAGAGCTATGGCTACACCTTC. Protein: CASSVHGGQSYGYTF.

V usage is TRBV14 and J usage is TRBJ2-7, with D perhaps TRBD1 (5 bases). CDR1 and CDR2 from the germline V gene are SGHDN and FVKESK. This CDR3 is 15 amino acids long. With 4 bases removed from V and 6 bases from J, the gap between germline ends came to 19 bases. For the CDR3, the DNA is TGTGCCAGCAGCCTTGACAGCCTGGGGTCGGTCGAGCAGTACTTC. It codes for CASSLDSLGSVEQYF.

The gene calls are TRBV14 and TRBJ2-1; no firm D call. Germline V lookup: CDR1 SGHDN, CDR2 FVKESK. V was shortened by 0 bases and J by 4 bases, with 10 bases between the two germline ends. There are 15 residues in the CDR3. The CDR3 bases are TGTGCCAGCAGCCAAGACCAGGCCATATACAATGAGCAGTTCTTC. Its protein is CASSQDQAIYNEQFF.

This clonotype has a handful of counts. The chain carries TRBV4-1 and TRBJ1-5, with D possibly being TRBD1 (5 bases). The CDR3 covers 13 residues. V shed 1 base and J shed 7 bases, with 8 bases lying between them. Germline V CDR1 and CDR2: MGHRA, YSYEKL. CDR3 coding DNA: TGCGCCAGCAGCCAAGGGGGGGGGCAGCCCCAGCATTTT. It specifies CASSQGGGQPQHF.

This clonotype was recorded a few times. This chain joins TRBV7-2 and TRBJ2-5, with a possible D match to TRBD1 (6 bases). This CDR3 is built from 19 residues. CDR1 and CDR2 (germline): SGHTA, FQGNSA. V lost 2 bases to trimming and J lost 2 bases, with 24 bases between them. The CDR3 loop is CASSLNFSDGNREQETQYF. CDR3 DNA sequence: TGTGCCAGCAGCTTAAATTTCTCCGACGGGAACAGGGAGCAAGAGACCCAGTACTTC.

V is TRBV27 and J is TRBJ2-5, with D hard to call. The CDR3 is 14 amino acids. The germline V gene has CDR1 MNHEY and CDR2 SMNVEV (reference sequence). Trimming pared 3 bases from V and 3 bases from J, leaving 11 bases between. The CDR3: CASSFFGAEETQYF. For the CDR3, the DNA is TGTGCCAGCAGTTTTTTTGGAGCCGAAGAGACCCAGTACTTC.

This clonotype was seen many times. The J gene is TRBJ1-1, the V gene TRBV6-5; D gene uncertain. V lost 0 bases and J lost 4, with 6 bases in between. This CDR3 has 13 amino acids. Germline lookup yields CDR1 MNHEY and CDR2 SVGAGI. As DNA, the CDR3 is TGTGCCAGCAGTTACTCCCTGGGCACTGAAGCTTTCTTT. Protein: CASSYSLGTEAFF.

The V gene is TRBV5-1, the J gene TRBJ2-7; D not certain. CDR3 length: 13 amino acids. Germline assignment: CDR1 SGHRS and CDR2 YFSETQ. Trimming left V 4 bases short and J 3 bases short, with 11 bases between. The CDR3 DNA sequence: TGCGCCAGCAGCCTACAAACGGACTACGAGCAGTACTTC. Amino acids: CASSLQTDYEQYF.

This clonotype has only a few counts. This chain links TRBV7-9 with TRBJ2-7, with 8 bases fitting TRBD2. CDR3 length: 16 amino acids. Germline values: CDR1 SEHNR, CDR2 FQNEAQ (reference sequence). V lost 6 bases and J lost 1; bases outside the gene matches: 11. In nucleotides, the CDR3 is TGTGCCAGCAGTTTTAGCGGGAATGGATTATCCTACGAGCAGTACTTC. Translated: CASSFSGNGLSYEQYF.